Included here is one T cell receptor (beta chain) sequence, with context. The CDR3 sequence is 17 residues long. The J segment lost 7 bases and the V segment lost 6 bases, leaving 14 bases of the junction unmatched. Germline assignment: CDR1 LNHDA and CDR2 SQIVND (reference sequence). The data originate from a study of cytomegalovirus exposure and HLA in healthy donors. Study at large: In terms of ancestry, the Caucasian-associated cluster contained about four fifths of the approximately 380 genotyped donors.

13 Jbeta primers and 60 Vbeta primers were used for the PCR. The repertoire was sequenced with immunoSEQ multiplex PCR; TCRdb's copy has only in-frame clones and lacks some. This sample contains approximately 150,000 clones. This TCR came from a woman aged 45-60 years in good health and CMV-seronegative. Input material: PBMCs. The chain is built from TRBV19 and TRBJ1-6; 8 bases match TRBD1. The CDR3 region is CASSRRGPGGRNSPLHF. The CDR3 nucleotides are TGTGCCAGTAGCCGAAGAGGTCCAGGGGGCAGAAATTCACCCCTCCACTTT.